Listed here are 20 T cell receptor beta chains from one sample, sequenced in a study of T cells in Graves' hyperthyroidism and ophthalmopathy. Amplified TCR beta CDR3 regions derived from RNA transcripts. HTBI primers drove first-round RT-PCR of the TCR CDR3. TCRdb passed the multiplex PCR reads through MiXCR, listing each CDR3 protein once. This sample has 500,000 to 750,000 distinct CDR3 sequences, with 11% to 15% found just once. Sequenced sample: blood. These receptors all come from a woman under 30 with Graves' ophthalmopathy.

This clonotype was seen a few times. CDR3 DNA sequence: TGTGCCACCGATGGCAGGGAAACAGAGACCCAGTACTTC. This translates into CATDGRETETQYF. The rearrangement uses TRBV7-9 and TRBJ2-5; D possibly corresponds to TRBD1 (5 bases). The CDR3 extends over 13 amino acids. Trimming removed 10 bases at V and 4 bases at J, with 16 bases between. Germline lookup yields CDR1 SEHNR and CDR2 FQNEAQ (reference sequence).

This sequence joins TRBV20-1 and TRBJ2-2; 7 bases map to TRBD1. CDR1 is DFQATT and CDR2 is SNEGSKA in the germline V gene (reference sequence). Unmatched junction bases numbered 11, after V lost 6 bases and J lost 1 base. CDR3 length: 16 amino acids. The CDR3 bases are TGCAGTGCCAGAAGACCGGGACAGCAGAACACCGGGGAGCTGTTTTTT. The encoded protein is CSARRPGQQNTGELFF.

V and J are TRBV7-2 and TRBJ1-2; maybe TRBD1 (5 bases). Trimming cost V 5 bases and J 0 bases, with 16 bases left between them. Germline V gene lookup returns CDR1 SGHTA and CDR2 FQGNSA. This CDR3 is built from 16 residues. The CDR3 region has the DNA TGTGCCAGCAGCCAAGCGGCGGGGGGGGCTAACTATGGCTACACCTTC. Protein: CASSQAAGGANYGYTF. Combining the CDR3 with reference TRBV7-2 and TRBJ1-2 gives the whole variable domain GAGVSQSPSNKVTEKGKDVELRCDPISGHTALYWYRQSLGQGLEFLIYFQGNSAPDKSGLPSDRFSAERTGGSVSTLTIQRTQQEDSAVYLCASSQAAGGANYGYTFGSGTRLTVV.

This clonotype was counted a few times. The rearrangement joins TRBV5-5 to TRBJ1-1, with D possibly matching TRBD1 (5 bases). The CDR3 spans 12 residues. Trimming took off 3 bases at V and 10 bases at J, with 13 bases between the two ends. Germline V CDR1 and CDR2: SGHKS, YYEKEE (reference sequence). The DNA for the CDR3 is TGTGCCAGCAGCTCACAAGACAGAGGAGCTTTCTTT. Translating it yields CASSSQDRGAFF.

This clonotype has ten or more counts. This sequence joins TRBV28 and TRBJ1-2; possible D gene TRBD1, 6 bases. The CDR3 totals 15 residues. The germline CDR1 and CDR2 sequences are MDHEN and SYDVKM. The germline V and J ends were trimmed by 3 bases and 1 base, with 12 bases remaining between them. CDR3 bases: TGTGCCAGCAGTTTCACAGGGAGGGGTAACTATGGCTACACCTTC. It translates to CASSFTGRGNYGYTF.

This clonotype was found a few times. The chain uses TRBV5-1 and TRBJ2-1, with D hard to call. This CDR3 is 13 amino acids long. V dropped 0 bases and J dropped 5 bases, with 6 bases sitting between them. Looked up from germline, CDR1 is SGHRS and CDR2 is YFSETQ. The CDR3 sequence: CASSLGYNNEQFF. Written as DNA, the CDR3 is TGCGCCAGCAGCTTGGGGTACAACAATGAGCAGTTCTTC.

This clonotype was picked up a small number of times. This chain links TRBV19 with TRBJ1-2, with D perhaps matching TRBD1 (6 bases). The V and J ends lost 4 bases and 2 bases respectively, with 17 bases between them. The CDR3 is 16 amino acids. CDR1 and CDR2 (germline): LNHDA, SQIVND (reference sequence). The CDR3 DNA reads as TGTGCCAGTAGTACACCCCAGGGGAATCGAAACTATGGCTACACCTTC. Amino acid sequence: CASSTPQGNRNYGYTF. The variable domain in full, with the rest retrieved from reference TRBV19 and TRBJ1-2, is DGGITQSPKYLFRKEGQNVTLSCEQNLNHDAMYWYRQDPGQGLRLIYYSQIVNDFQKGDIAEGYSVSREKKESFPLTVTSAQKNPTAFYLCASSTPQGNRNYGYTFGSGTRLTVV.

The gene calls are TRBV12-3 or TRBV12-4 and TRBJ1-1; 11 bases fit TRBD1. This CDR3 has 15 residues. Unmatched junction bases numbered 6, after V lost 6 bases and J lost 3 bases. In DNA form, the CDR3 reads TGTGCCAGCAGGGGACAGGGGGGGCTGGACACTGAAGCTTTCTTT. This encodes CASRGQGGLDTEAFF.

This clonotype was recorded many times. The chain combines TRBV29-1 with TRBJ2-7, with D unclear. The germline V gene has CDR1 SQVTM and CDR2 ANQGSEA. V lost 3 bases to trimming and J lost 2 bases, with 11 bases between them. CDR3 length equals 13 residues. The CDR3 DNA follows: TGCAGCGTTGAGTTACCCCTAACCTACGAGCAGTACTTC. It encodes CSVELPLTYEQYF.

The table lists this clonotype with many counts. The V call is TRBV27, the J call TRBJ2-7, with TRBD2 matching over 7 bases. J lost 4 bases, V lost 8 bases, and 14 bases had no gene match. The germline CDR1 and CDR2 sequences are MNHEY and SMNVEV (reference sequence). This CDR3 region has 15 residues. Here the CDR3 reads CASRSGPSPWYEQYF. CDR3 DNA: TGTGCCAGCCGTAGCGGGCCGTCCCCCTGGTACGAGCAGTACTTC.

This clonotype was seen ten or more times. The chain joins TRBV9 to TRBJ2-1; D may be TRBD1 (7 bases). V shed 4 bases and J shed 0 bases, with 17 bases lying between them. Germline V gene sequence: CDR1 SGDLS, CDR2 YYNGEE. The CDR3 spans 17 residues. The CDR3 DNA sequence: TGTGCCAGCAGCCCCTCCTGGGGGGACAGCTCCTACAATGAGCAGTTCTTC. It specifies CASSPSWGDSSYNEQFF.

This clonotype was observed many times. V gene TRBV20-1 combines with J gene TRBJ2-7, with a tentative D call TRBD1 (6 bases). V was pared by 0 bases and J by 6 bases, with 21 bases between. The CDR3 has 16 amino acids. CDR1 is DFQATT and CDR2 is SNEGSKA in the germline V gene (reference sequence). The CDR3 DNA sequence: TGCAGTGCTAGAGATGATAGAACAGGGAGAAGGGCCGAGCAGTACTTC. Translation: CSARDDRTGRRAEQYF.

This clonotype was seen only a few times. This rearrangement joins TRBV9 to TRBJ2-1; D is perhaps TRBD1 (6 bases). CDR1 and CDR2 from the germline V gene are SGDLS and YYNGEE. V was cut by 2 bases and J by 8 bases, with 11 bases left in between. The CDR3 contains 13 residues. CDR3 sequence (DNA): TGTGCCAGCAGCGTTCCAGGGGCGCATGAGCAGTTCTTC. It is translated as CASSVPGAHEQFF.

This clonotype was seen many times. The genes are TRBV7-9 and TRBJ2-1, with 9 bases fitting TRBD2. V gave up 0 bases and J gave up 7 bases; unmatched junction bases: 4. This CDR3 contains 15 residues. Germline V CDR1 and CDR2: SEHNR, FQNEAQ (reference sequence). CDR3 bases: TGTGCCAGCAGCTTAGCTAGCGGACTAGCGAATGAGCAGTTCTTC. The encoded protein is CASSLASGLANEQFF.

This clonotype showed up many times. The rearrangement joins TRBV7-3 to TRBJ2-1; 9 positions agree with TRBD1. Trimming at V came to 1 base and at J to 2 bases, leaving 6 bases not matched to a gene. The CDR3 runs 17 residues. Germline V gene data show CDR1 as SGHTA and CDR2 as FQGTGA. The CDR3 DNA follows: TGTGCCAGCAGCTTAAGCGGGACAGGGTTTCCCTACAATGAGCAGTTCTTC. Translation: CASSLSGTGFPYNEQFF.

A note on this clonotype: This may stem from a read error, because a much larger clone lies one nucleotide away. J is TRBJ2-3 and V is TRBV7-8, with 8 positions matching TRBD1. Germline V lookup: CDR1 SGHVS, CDR2 FQNEAQ. The CDR3 totals 15 residues. The CDR3 region has the DNA TGTGCCAGCAGCTCCAGACAGGGGAGGACAGATATGCAGTATTTT. Translated, it gives CASSSRQGRTDMQYF.

This clonotype was seen only a few times. This chain joins TRBV20-1 and TRBJ1-3; TRBD1 might be the D (5 bases). The V and J ends lost 0 bases and 2 bases respectively, with 14 bases between them. The CDR3 spans 16 residues. Germline CDR1 DFQATT, CDR2 SNEGSKA (reference sequence). CDR3 sequence (DNA): TGCAGTGCTAGAGATAGGACACGAGGGACTGGAAACACCATATATTTT. Its protein product is CSARDRTRGTGNTIYF.

This clonotype has at least ten counts. This sequence joins TRBV28 and TRBJ2-5; the match to TRBD2 covers 7 bases. The CDR3 runs 16 residues. The germline V gene encodes CDR1 MDHEN and CDR2 SYDVKM. V shed 4 bases, J shed 1 base, and the junction held 9 bases outside the gene matches. The CDR3 DNA sequence: TGTGCCAGCAGTTCCCTGGCGGGAGCCGTCCAAGAGACCCAGTACTTC. Its protein is CASSSLAGAVQETQYF.

Many counts were recorded for this clonotype. The rearrangement uses TRBV7-9 and TRBJ2-3, with 8 bases lining up with TRBD1. CDR3 length: 15 residues. V gave up 5 bases and J gave up 4 bases; unmatched junction bases: 8. The germline CDR1 and CDR2 sequences are SEHNR and FQNEAQ (reference sequence). CDR3 region: CASSPPGQAADTQYF. The CDR3 coding sequence is TGTGCCAGCAGCCCACCGGGACAGGCCGCAGATACGCAGTATTTT. The variable domain in full, with the rest retrieved from reference TRBV7-9 and TRBJ2-3, is DTGVSQNPRHKITKRGQNVTFRCDPISEHNRLYWYRQTLGQGPEFLTYFQNEAQLEKSRLLSDRFSAERPKGSFSTLEIQRTEQGDSAMYLCASSPPGQAADTQYFGPGTRLTVL.

This chain links TRBV27 with TRBJ1-4; tentative D call: TRBD1 (5 bases). The CDR3 length is 14 residues. Germline V gene lookup returns CDR1 MNHEY and CDR2 SMNVEV (reference sequence). Trimming cost V 3 bases and J 8 bases, with 13 bases left between them. The CDR3 bases are TGTGCCAGCAGTTTTTTTACCGAGGGGGAAAAACTGTTTTTT. Translating it yields CASSFFTEGEKLFF.